What follows describes a single T cell receptor beta chain. Its antigen is unidentified. The junction departs from the called germline gene at one end, perhaps through a read error. This sample was taken from a study of cytomegalovirus exposure and HLA in healthy donors. Broader study findings: Altogether, more than 150 TCR beta chains were recorded as cytomegalovirus-associated.

From germline, CDR1 is SEHNR and CDR2 FQNEAQ (reference sequence). CDR3 length equals 15 residues. The primer mix had 60 Vbeta and 13 Jbeta primers. Data came from immunoSEQ multiplex PCR; TCRdb stores just in-frame clones and leaves some out. Among 65,000 to 100,000 clones listed, about 80% were seen once. This sequence was found in a female donor in good health and CMV-seronegative. Sequenced material: PBMCs. The chain couples TRBV7-9 to TRBJ1-3, with D possibly matching TRBD1 (5 bases). The CDR3: CASRLGDLAGNTIYF. CDR3 nucleotides: TGTGCCAGCAGGTTAGGGGACTTGGCTGGAAACACCATATATTTT.